Sequencing of this TCR beta chain was carried out in a study of CD4 T cells in relation to SARS-CoV-2 and coronaviruses. Study-level findings and limits: In roughly two thirds of donors, memory CD4+ clonotypes crossrecognized SARS-CoV-2 and at least one common cold coronavirus spike. Compared with monoreactive clones, crossreactive clones showed significantly weaker SARS-CoV-2 expansion.

Before the COVID-19 pandemic, during about 2010-2018, CD4+ T cells were taken from unexposed donors. After about ten days of culture, CD4+ T cells were isolated. Each well had approximately 2 million PBMCs in 5% human AB serum with IL-2. Assay: immunoSEQ multiplex PCR; the TCRdb copy retains only in-frame clones and omits some. Altogether under 25,000 clones are present, about three quarters being singletons, with the ten largest covering under 20%. Worth noting for this clone: Its antigen is not identified.

V lost 7 bases to trimming and J lost 3 bases, with 19 bases between them. Germline-derived CDR1 and CDR2 are MNHEY and SMNVEV (reference sequence). CDR3 length equals 16 residues. The sequence came from a human donor in good health. The chain carries TRBV27 and TRBJ2-4; a possible D gene is TRBD2 (5 bases). The sample was CD4+ T cells from PBMCs, cultured in vitro. The CDR3 coding sequence is TGTGCCAGCACCTTGAGATTGGGAGTGGACAAAAACATTCAGTACTTC. Residues: CASTLRLGVDKNIQYF.